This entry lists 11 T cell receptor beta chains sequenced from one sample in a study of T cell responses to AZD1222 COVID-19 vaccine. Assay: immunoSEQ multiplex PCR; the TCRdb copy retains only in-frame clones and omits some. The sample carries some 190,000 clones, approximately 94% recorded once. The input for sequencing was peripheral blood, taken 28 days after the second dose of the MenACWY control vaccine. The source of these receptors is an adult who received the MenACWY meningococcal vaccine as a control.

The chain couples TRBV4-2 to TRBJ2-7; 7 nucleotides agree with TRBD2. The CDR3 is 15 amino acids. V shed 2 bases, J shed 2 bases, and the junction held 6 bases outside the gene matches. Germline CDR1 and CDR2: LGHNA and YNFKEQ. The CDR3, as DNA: TGTGCCAGCAGCCAAACTAGCGAGGGGCCCTACGAGCAGTACTTC. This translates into CASSQTSEGPYEQYF.

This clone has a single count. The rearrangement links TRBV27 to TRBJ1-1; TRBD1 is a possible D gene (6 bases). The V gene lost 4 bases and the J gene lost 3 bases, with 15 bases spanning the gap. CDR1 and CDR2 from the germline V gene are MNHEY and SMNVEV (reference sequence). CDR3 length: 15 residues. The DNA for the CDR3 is TGTGCCAGCAGTTCCGTACCCCAGGGGTACACTGAAGCTTTCTTT. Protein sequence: CASSSVPQGYTEAFF.

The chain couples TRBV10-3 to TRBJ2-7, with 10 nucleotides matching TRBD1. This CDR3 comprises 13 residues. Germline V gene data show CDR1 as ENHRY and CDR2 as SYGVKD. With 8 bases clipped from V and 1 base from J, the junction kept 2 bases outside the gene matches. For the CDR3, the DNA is TGTGCCATCGGGGACAGGGGTTCCTACGAGCAGTACTTC. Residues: CAIGDRGSYEQYF.

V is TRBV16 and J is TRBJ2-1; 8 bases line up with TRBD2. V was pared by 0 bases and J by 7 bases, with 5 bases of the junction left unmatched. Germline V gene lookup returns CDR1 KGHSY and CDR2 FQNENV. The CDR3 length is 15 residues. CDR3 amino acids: CASSQSGLAGNEQFF. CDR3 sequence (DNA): TGTGCCAGCAGCCAATCAGGGCTAGCGGGTAATGAGCAGTTCTTC.

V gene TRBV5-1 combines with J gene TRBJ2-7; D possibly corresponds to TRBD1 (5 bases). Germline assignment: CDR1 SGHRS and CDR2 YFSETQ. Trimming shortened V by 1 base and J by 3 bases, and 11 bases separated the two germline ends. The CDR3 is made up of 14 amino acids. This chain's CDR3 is CASSLMTAFYEQYF. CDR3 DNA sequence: TGCGCCAGCAGCTTGATGACAGCCTTCTACGAGCAGTACTTC.

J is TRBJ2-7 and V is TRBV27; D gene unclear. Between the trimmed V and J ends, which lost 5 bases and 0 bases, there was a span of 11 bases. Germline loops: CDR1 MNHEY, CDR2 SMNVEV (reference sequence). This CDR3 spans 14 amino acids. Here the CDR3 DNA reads TGTGCCAGCAGTCTTACCTCGAGCTCCTACGAGCAGTACTTC. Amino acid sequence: CASSLTSSSYEQYF.

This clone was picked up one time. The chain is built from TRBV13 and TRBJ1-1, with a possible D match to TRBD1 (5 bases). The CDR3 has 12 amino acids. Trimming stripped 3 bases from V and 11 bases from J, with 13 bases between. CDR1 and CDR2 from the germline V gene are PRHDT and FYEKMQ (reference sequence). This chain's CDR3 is CASSFVGGMAFF. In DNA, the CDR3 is TGTGCCAGCAGCTTTGTCGGGGGTATGGCTTTCTTT.

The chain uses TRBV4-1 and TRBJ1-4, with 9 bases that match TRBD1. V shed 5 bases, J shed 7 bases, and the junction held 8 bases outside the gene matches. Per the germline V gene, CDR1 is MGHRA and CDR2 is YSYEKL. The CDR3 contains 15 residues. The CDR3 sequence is CASSISGTGIEKLFF. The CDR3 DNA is TGCGCCAGCAGCATATCCGGGACAGGGATTGAAAAACTGTTTTTT.

The CDR3 DNA reads TGCGCCAGCAGCCAAGTGGGTGGGGGGCTGAAGACCCAGTACTTC. This encodes CASSQVGGGLKTQYF. This rearrangement joins TRBV4-3 to TRBJ2-5; possibly TRBD1 or TRBD2 for D (6 bases each). The CDR3 consists of 15 residues. Trimming removed 1 base at V and 6 bases at J, with 15 bases between. CDR1 LGHNA and CDR2 YSLEER come from the germline V gene.

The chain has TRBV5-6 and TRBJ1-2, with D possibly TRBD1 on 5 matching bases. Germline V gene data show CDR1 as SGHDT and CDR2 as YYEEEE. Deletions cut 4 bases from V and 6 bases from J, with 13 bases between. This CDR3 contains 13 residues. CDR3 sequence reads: CASSRGTLNGYTF. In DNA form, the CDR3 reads TGTGCCAGCAGCCGAGGGACGCTCAATGGCTACACCTTC.

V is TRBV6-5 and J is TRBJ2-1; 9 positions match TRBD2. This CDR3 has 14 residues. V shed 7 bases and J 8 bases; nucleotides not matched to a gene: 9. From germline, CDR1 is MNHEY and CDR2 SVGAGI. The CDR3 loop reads CASTEASGIDEQFF. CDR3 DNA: TGTGCCAGCACAGAGGCTAGCGGGATCGATGAGCAGTTCTTC.